What follows are 11 T cell receptor beta chains derived from one specimen sequenced in a study of OX40 agonist ivuxolimab in advanced cancers. Assay: immunoSEQ multiplex PCR; the TCRdb copy retains only in-frame clones and omits some. Altogether fewer than 25,000 clones are present, 85% to 90% being singletons, with the ten largest covering about 50%. The sequences come from CD4+ or CD8+ T cells sorted from blood, collected in a trial of the OX40 agonist ivuxolimab. These TCRs come from an adult with an advanced solid tumor such as melanoma, head and neck, liver or kidney cancer.

V is TRBV6-1 and J is TRBJ2-7; TRBD1 might be the D (6 bases). Trimming removed 3 bases at V and 0 bases at J, with 15 bases between. The CDR3 length is 16 residues. From germline, CDR1 is MNHNS and CDR2 SASEGT. In DNA form, the CDR3 reads TGTGCCAGCAGTGACCTAACAGGGTCGGGCTCCTACGAGCAGTACTTC. Translation: CASSDLTGSGSYEQYF.

The rearrangement joins TRBV4-1 to TRBJ1-2; unclear D gene. The germline V and J ends were trimmed by 2 bases and 4 bases, with 20 bases remaining between them. The CDR3 spans 17 residues. Germline V lookup: CDR1 MGHRA, CDR2 YSYEKL. CDR3 residues: CASSQLFGVTVGYGYTF. As DNA, the CDR3 is TGCGCCAGCAGCCAATTGTTTGGGGTAACCGTGGGCTATGGCTACACCTTC.

The chain employs TRBV4-3 and TRBJ1-2; 8 nucleotides match TRBD1. After removal of 6 bases from V and 5 bases from J, the junction contained 5 bases not matched to a gene. There are 13 residues in the CDR3. The V gene's germline CDR1 is LGHNA and CDR2 YSLEER. The CDR3 DNA follows: TGCGCCAGCAGTTCCGACAGGGGATATGGCTACACCTTC. It codes for CASSSDRGYGYTF.

The rearrangement links TRBV7-9 to TRBJ1-1; D possibly corresponds to TRBD1 (5 bases). Germline CDR1 is SEHNR and CDR2 is FQNEAQ (reference sequence). V was cut by 3 bases and J by 4 bases, with 12 bases left in between. There are 14 residues in the CDR3. The CDR3 nucleotides read TGTGCCAGCAGCTTTGATGGGGCTGGCACTGAAGCTTTCTTT. It codes for CASSFDGAGTEAFF.

The chain links TRBV19 to TRBJ2-7; perhaps TRBD1 as D (5 bases). This CDR3 has 13 residues. Deletions cut 4 bases from V and 2 bases from J, with 9 bases between. Germline-derived CDR1 and CDR2 are LNHDA and SQIVND (reference sequence). The CDR3 reads CASSTQGTYEQYF. The CDR3 bases are TGTGCCAGTAGTACCCAGGGTACCTACGAGCAGTACTTC.

The gene calls are TRBV4-2 and TRBJ2-7; the D gene is possibly TRBD2 (5 bases). Germline CDR1 is LGHNA and CDR2 is YNFKEQ. The CDR3 totals 15 residues. The ends were cut back, 3 bases at V and 3 bases at J, with 15 bases in the middle. DNA of the CDR3: TGTGCCAGCAGCCAGGACTTAACGGACTTCTACGAGCAGTACTTC. Protein: CASSQDLTDFYEQYF.

This clone has only a few counts. The rearrangement joins TRBV7-3 to TRBJ1-1; D may be TRBD1 (5 bases). Germline V CDR1 and CDR2: SGHTA, FQGTGA. Trimming stripped 4 bases from V and 9 bases from J, with 15 bases between. This CDR3 comprises 13 residues. The CDR3 nucleotides read TGTGCCAGCAGCTCCAATCAGGGAAACCAAGCTTTCTTT. It yields the protein CASSSNQGNQAFF.

The chain uses TRBV7-3 and TRBJ2-1; tentatively, D is TRBD2 (5 bases). Germline V gives CDR1 SGHTA, CDR2 FQGTGA. The CDR3 is 15 amino acids. Between the trimmed V and J ends, which lost 1 base and 3 bases, there was a span of 10 bases. The CDR3 sequence is CASSLMLADYNEQFF. The CDR3 DNA reads as TGTGCCAGCAGCTTAATGCTAGCCGACTACAATGAGCAGTTCTTC.

The V and J genes are TRBV11-2 and TRBJ2-3; D unclear. The CDR3 consists of 13 residues. V lost 6 bases and J 4 bases, leaving 11 bases between the germline ends. In germline, CDR1 is SGHAT, CDR2 FQNNGV. CDR3: CASRPALPDTQYF. The CDR3 DNA follows: TGTGCCAGCAGGCCAGCCCTCCCAGATACGCAGTATTTT.

V and J are TRBV6-5 and TRBJ1-2; D is perhaps TRBD1 (5 bases). Germline loops: CDR1 MNHEY, CDR2 SVGAGI. The germline V and J ends were trimmed by 8 bases and 4 bases, with 8 bases remaining between them. The CDR3 runs 11 residues. Here the CDR3 reads CASQGPYGYTF. The CDR3 DNA sequence: TGTGCCAGCCAGGGTCCCTATGGCTACACCTTC.

CDR3 sequence (DNA): TGTGCCAGCAGCGGGGGACCTTGGCGAGAGCAGTTCTTC. This encodes CASSGGPWREQFF. V and J are TRBV9 and TRBJ2-1; D is tentatively TRBD1 or TRBD2 (5 bases each). Germline V gene lookup returns CDR1 SGDLS and CDR2 YYNGEE. With 3 bases removed from V and 10 bases from J, the gap between germline ends came to 14 bases. The CDR3 has 13 residues.